This TCR beta chain was obtained from a study of blood T cell repertoires in COVID-19. Using immunoSEQ multiplex PCR, the repertoire was profiled, and TCRdb retains in-frame clones only, with some absent. The repertoire has 150,000 to 200,000 clones, roughly 80% of them found once; the top ten carry roughly 17%. The V segment lost 3 bases and the J segment 3 bases; nucleotides outside the gene matches: 0. The CDR3 contains 13 residues. In germline, CDR1 is SGDLS, CDR2 YYNGEE. The J gene is TRBJ2-7, the V gene TRBV9; 10 bases agree with TRBD1. Sequencing was carried out using peripheral blood. The clonotype originates from a man aged 60-69 years with active or convalescent COVID-19. The CDR3, as DNA: TGTGCCAGCAGCGGGACAGGGGGCTACGAGCAGTACTTC. Amino acids: CASSGTGGYEQYF.